This T cell receptor (beta chain) was captured in a study of glioma-infiltrating T cells (dated by TCRdb to 2016 to 2017). With regard to the full study: Low-grade gliomas were represented by WHO grade II oligodendrogliomas or astrocytomas, and glioblastomas were represented by WHO grade IV tumors that were sampled at initial rather than recurrent diagnosis. Dexamethasone was administered to glioma patients for six or fewer days before surgery. Sequencing of TCR alpha- and beta-chain repertoires was performed on glioma tissue, on non-neoplastic brain tissue, and on matched peripheral blood mononuclear cells. Sequencing coverage of 4.5- to 10-fold of about 950,000 peripheral T cells was targeted for blood libraries. Each tissue-infiltrating repertoire was compared with the same patient's peripheral blood repertoire to measure divergence between tissue and blood T-cell populations. Three low-grade glioma patients, eight or nine primary glioblastoma patients and three non-glioma patients contributing non-neoplastic brain tissue were included in the paired cohort.

Trimming leaves V shorter by 0 bases and J shorter by 3 bases, with the junction holding 7 bases beyond the gene matches. Its CDR3 holds 17 amino acids, cysteine through phenylalanine. The read is trimmed to its CDR3 DNA, 51 bases read in frame from base 1. As encoded in the germline V gene, CDR1 is LGHNA while CDR2 is YSLEER. Immediately after resection, surgical brain or tumor specimens were cryofrozen in liquid nitrogen, and peripheral blood cells were collected at the same time. A remark on this clonotype: It has no known antigen specificity. No much larger clone is present one base from it, and per-base qualities are unavailable.

TCR alpha and beta CDR3 regions were amplified with the iRepertoire nested amplicon-rescue multiplex PCR (arm-PCR) platform from RNA. One-step reverse transcription and amplification used roughly 90-400 ng of tissue mRNA or PBMC total RNA as input. After bead purification, a secondary multiplex PCR added Illumina adapters, and libraries were gel-purified between 200 and 400 bp. Libraries carried internal 6-nucleotide barcodes used for demultiplexing. Sequencing of libraries was performed on an Illumina MiSeq with 2x220 or 2x250 nucleotide paired-end reads. For the original study's pipeline: FLASH 1.2.11 was used to merge paired reads, and BWA-MEM then aligned the reads to the GRCh37 human genome before TRA and TRB reads were extracted. V and J assignment used an IMGT-derived reference of cassette sequences and CDR3 motifs that included pseudogenes. Reads were translated in three frames, and productive CDR3s were defined by a C…FGXG motif without stop codons. Clonotypes were defined as unique combinations of V-J cassette pair and CDR3 amino acid sequence. Filtering of reads was based on Hamming distance, with the threshold set by the sequence error rate of each sample in mapped regions. The public reads were reanalyzed by TCRdb: fastp trimming at Q25, MiXCR alignment, in-frame beta chains only. Entries are consolidated by CDR3 protein sequence, retaining the most common genes and DNA. TCRdb's processing, not the authors' own work, is the source of the V and J calls. The sample has around 390,000 distinct CDR3 sequences on record, less than 50% of them singletons. The ten largest clonotypes hold 9.5% to 15% of the sample.

What the work shows at the level of the full study, not this receptor alone: Tissue and blood shared very few CDR3 sequences, a result attributed to high CDR3 diversity and limited sampling. Small numbers underpinned the group comparisons: about eight glioblastoma patients, three low-grade glioma patients and three non-neoplastic patients. VJ-independent divergence between tissue and blood was lower than expected in non-neoplastic patients but higher than expected in all gliomas, particularly low-grade gliomas. Patients with low tissue-blood divergence were marked by a signature set of shared blood CDR3 motifs, and that set was depleted in highly divergent patients.

The receptor's source is a human donor with low-grade glioma or glioblastoma, undergoing nonglioma brain surgery, or in good health (not recorded which). The sample taken for sequencing was glioma tissue, nonneoplastic brain tissue, or PBMCs (not recorded which). The chain employs TRBV4-3 and TRBJ2-3; 9 central nucleotides agree with TRBD2. Here is the DNA: TGCGCCAGCAGCCAAGATAAAACTAGCGGGCCTACAGATACGCAGTATTTT. Its translation reads: CASSQDKTSGPTDTQYF.